The clone carrying this T cell receptor beta chain was picked up many times. Its antigen is currently unknown. This specimen comes from a study of vaccination and CD4 T cells after COVID-19. About the study: Participants were administered two doses of either the BNT162b2 or the mRNA-1273 vaccine.

Study-wide findings and caveats: Convalescent patients displayed a median 86.3% of reactive clones emerging only post-vaccination. Post-infection sampling omitted early timepoints and covered relatively few convalescent patients.

Indicated treatment: approximately nine-day PBMC culture with coronavirus spike peptide pools or control peptides (ViraFEST assay). Alongside about 10 IU/ml IL-2 and roughly 10 ug/ml peptide pools, PBMCs were cultured at some 1.9 million per well. This CDR3 comprises 12 residues. Germline V gives CDR1 DFQATT, CDR2 SNEGSKA (reference sequence). V gave up 7 bases and J gave up 1 base, with 10 bases separating them. An Oncomine TCR Beta short-read assay was used to sequence the DNA from cultured CD4+ T cells. TCRdb reprocessed the PCR reads via MiXCR and lists one record per CDR3 protein. The sample carries roughly 4,500 distinct CDR3 sequences, over 20% recorded once.

The specimen was CD4+ T cells from blood, cultured in vitro, collected after SARS-CoV-2 vaccination. The sequence was collected from a human donor who had recovered from COVID-19. The chain uses TRBV20-1 and TRBJ2-5; D is perhaps TRBD2 (7 bases). The CDR3 loop reads CSGGGAQETQYF. DNA of the CDR3: TGCAGTGGGGGGGGGGCCCAAGAGACCCAGTACTTC.